Presented here are 3 T cell receptor beta chains from one specimen sequenced in a study of blood T cell repertoires in COVID-19. Clones were read by immunoSEQ multiplex PCR, and TCRdb kept only the in-frame ones, dropping some. The repertoire holds roughly 340,000 clones, with roughly 86% as singletons. The sample consisted of peripheral blood. These receptors were taken from a woman aged 65 to 85 with COVID-19, enrolled during active disease.

J is TRBJ2-7 and V is TRBV30; 10 bases line up with TRBD2. The germline V gene encodes CDR1 GTSNPN and CDR2 SVGIG (reference sequence). V was clipped by 3 bases and J by 3 bases; unmatched bases: 5. This CDR3 contains 14 residues. Written as DNA, the CDR3 is TGTGCCTGGAGCACTAGCGGGGCTTTCTACGAGCAGTACTTC. Protein: CAWSTSGAFYEQYF.

This clone showed up just once. The chain couples TRBV9 to TRBJ1-1; D is possibly TRBD1 (5 bases). CDR3 length: 14 residues. V was cut by 4 bases and J by 7 bases, with 17 bases left in between. Germline V CDR1 and CDR2: SGDLS, YYNGEE. Here the CDR3 DNA reads TGTGCCAGCAGCCCGAGGGGCGGGGACGGTGAAGCTTTCTTT. Protein product: CASSPRGGDGEAFF.

The chain links TRBV3-1 (or the pseudogene TRBV3-2) to TRBJ2-7; possibly TRBD2 for D (5 bases). Germline-derived CDR1 and CDR2 are LGHDT and YNNKEL (reference sequence). V was shortened by 0 bases and J by 7 bases, with 13 bases between the two germline ends. The CDR3 length is 14 residues. DNA for the CDR3: TGTGCCAGCAGCCAAGATCGGGGATTTCTTGAGCAGTACTTC. Its translation is CASSQDRGFLEQYF.